This is a list of T cell receptor beta chains from one sample in a study of T cell responses to AZD1222 COVID-19 vaccine. Sequencing used immunoSEQ multiplex PCR; TCRdb keeps in-frame clones, though not all of them. The sample contains 95,000 to 130,000 clones, about 90% of which appear only once. Material: peripheral blood, obtained on day 0 of AZD1222 vaccination. These receptors came from an adult in good health. CDR3s include the opening cysteine and the closing phenylalanine or tryptophan.

>TRBV28|TRBJ1-5
CASSVGVDGSNQPQHF
>TRBV15|TRBJ1-5
CATSRVKGGISNQPQHF
>TRBV19|TRBJ1-2
CASSMGGPGANYGYTF
>TRBV5-1|TRBJ2-3
CASSLGTIRGTDTQYF
>TRBV29-1|TRBJ1-1
CSVEHRQGVAEAFF
>TRBV28|TRBJ1-4
CASTQSHRVLLEVRRGDEKLFF
>TRBV9|TRBJ2-7
CASSSGTSGAYEQYF
>TRBV3-1/TRBV3-2|TRBJ1-1
CASSPLQGSEAFF
>TRBV11-3|TRBJ2-4
CASAGGGTGKNIQYF
>TRBV7-6|TRBJ2-7
CASSLSGNEQYF
>TRBV24-1|TRBJ2-4
CATSDPGNIQYF
>TRBV7-9|TRBJ2-1
CASSLTGSYNEQFF
>TRBV5-5|TRBJ2-7
CASSLRQGPYEQYF
>TRBV4-2|TRBJ1-2
CASSQYGTGGSGYTF
>TRBV28|TRBJ2-2
CATGTQNTGELFF
>TRBV3-1/TRBV3-2|TRBJ1-2
CASSLGFGSSYGYTF
>TRBV6-5|TRBJ1-3
CASRPHSSGNTIYF
>TRBV5-6|TRBJ2-7
CASTSNLYTSYEQYF
>TRBV28|TRBJ2-7
CASTPGQASYEQYF
>TRBV3-1/TRBV3-2|TRBJ2-2
CASSRIPGSSGGELFF
>TRBV7-8|TRBJ1-6
CASSFESSGNSPLHF